Listed below are T cell receptor beta chains from one sample, sequenced in a study of molecular identifiers for immune sequencing clone quantification. A single record per CDR3 protein comes from TCRdb applying MiXCR to the PCR reads. This table holds approximately 590,000 distinct CDR3 sequences, 25% found once. Sequencing was carried out using naive CD8+ T cells from blood, with Jurkat cell RNA spiked in. These receptors were collected from a human donor in good health. Some libraries in this study had Jurkat cell RNA spiked in. Each CDR3 is given with its conserved first and last residue. D genes are given only for firm matches. Only part of the rows carry a size: once, few, many, or a class if the clone is expanded.

CASSLHQGGVETQYF,TGTGCCAGCAGCTTACACCAGGGCGGTGTAGAGACCCAGTACTTC,many,TRBJ2-5,.,TRBV13
CASSYLLVGNQPQHF,TGTGCCAGCAGTTATCTGCTGGTGGGCAATCAGCCCCAGCATTTT,.,TRBJ1-5,.,TRBV28
CASSLAYTDTQYF,TGTGCCAGTAGTCTCGCTTACACAGATACGCAGTATTTT,few,TRBJ2-3,.,TRBV19
CASGRSDRLNSPLHF,TGTGCCAGCGGCAGGTCGGACAGACTGAATTCACCCCTCCACTTT,.,TRBJ1-6,.,TRBV5-3
CASSWGLVLAVDTQYF,TGTGCCAGCAGCTGGGGGCTAGTTCTAGCCGTGGATACGCAGTATTTT,many,TRBJ2-3,.,TRBV7-9
CASSEGQANWYEQYF,TGTGCCAGCAGTGAGGGACAGGCGAATTGGTACGAGCAGTACTTC,few,TRBJ2-7,TRBD1,TRBV6-5
CSATIQGVGDYGYTF,TGCAGTGCCACGATACAGGGGGTCGGTGACTATGGCTACACCTTC,.,TRBJ1-2,TRBD1,TRBV20-1
CASSIVAGDSNEQFF,TGTGCCAGTAGTATAGTAGCGGGAGATTCCAATGAGCAGTTCTTC,few,TRBJ2-1,TRBD2,TRBV19
CASSYSPGVGYNEQFF,TGTGCCAGCAGTTACTCGCCGGGAGTGGGCTACAATGAGCAGTTCTTC,many,TRBJ2-1,.,TRBV6-5
CASGSPSDPIQYF,TGTGCTAGTGGTTCGCCTTCCGATCCTATTCAGTACTTC,few,TRBJ2-4,.,TRBV12-5